Included here is one TCR beta chain sequence, with context. Its target is unknown. These data originate in a study of vaccination and CD4 T cells after COVID-19. Study at large: Post-vaccine sample collection happened at a median of 72 days after dose two, ranging 14 to 241.

Germline CDR1 is MNHNS and CDR2 is SASEGT. This CDR3 spans 15 amino acids. The ends lost 4 bases at V and 7 bases at J; junction bases unmatched: 9. Treatment indicated: approximately nine-day PBMC culture with coronavirus spike peptide pools or control peptides (ViraFEST assay). There were positive PCR dates ranging from March to December 2020, all predating US Alpha, Beta and Delta variants. The authors isolated CD4+ T cells by negative selection after 10 days of culture. The assay that was used to sequence DNA from cultured CD4+ T cells was the Oncomine TCR Beta short-read assay. A single record per CDR3 protein comes from TCRdb applying MiXCR to the PCR reads. The sample consists of roughly 24,000 distinct CDR3 sequences, 40% to 45% of them appearing once.

Sequencing was performed on CD4+ T cells from blood, cultured in vitro. The origin of this receptor is a human donor who had recovered from COVID-19. The chain combines TRBV6-1 with TRBJ2-5; 10 bases are a match to TRBD1. Here the CDR3 reads CASSASGTGEWTQYF. The CDR3 DNA follows: TGTGCCAGCAGTGCCTCCGGGACAGGGGAATGGACCCAGTACTTC.